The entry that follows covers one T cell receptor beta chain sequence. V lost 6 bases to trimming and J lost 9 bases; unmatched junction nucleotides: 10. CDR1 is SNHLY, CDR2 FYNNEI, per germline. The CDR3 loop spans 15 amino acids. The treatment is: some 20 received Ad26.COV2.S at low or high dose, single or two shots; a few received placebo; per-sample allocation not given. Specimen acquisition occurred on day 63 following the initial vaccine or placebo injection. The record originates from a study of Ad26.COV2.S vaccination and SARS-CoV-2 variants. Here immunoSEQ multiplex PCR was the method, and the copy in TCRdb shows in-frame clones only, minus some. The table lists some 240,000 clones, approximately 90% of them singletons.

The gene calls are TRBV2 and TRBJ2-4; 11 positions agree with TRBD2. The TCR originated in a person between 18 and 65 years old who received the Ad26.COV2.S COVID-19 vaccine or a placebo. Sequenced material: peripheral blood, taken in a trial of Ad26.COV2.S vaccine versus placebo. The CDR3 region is CASSPLGLAETIQYF. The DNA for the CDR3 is TGTGCCAGCAGCCCTTTGGGACTAGCGGAAACCATTCAGTACTTC.